Only a few counts were recorded for the clone carrying this T cell receptor (beta chain). Its antigen is still unknown. The CDR3 runs 16 residues. After removal of 4 bases from V and 4 bases from J, the junction contained 12 bases not matched to a gene. Germline lookup yields CDR1 SGHRS and CDR2 YFSETQ. TCRdb re-called the reads through MiXCR, storing one row per CDR3 protein. The sample holds some 920,000 distinct CDR3 sequences; roughly 31% are singletons and the top ten take about an eighth. This sample is drawn from a study of T cell repertoires in cytomegalovirus infection. Study observations and caveats: What dominated the ex vivo response were HLA-C-restricted CMV-specific TCR beta clonotypes. Carriage of CMV together with the relevant HLA was identifiable through cumulative public TCR beta family frequency.

The input for sequencing was cultured CD8+ T cells from PBMCs, taken from culture after CMV antigen stimulation. The origin of this receptor is a human donor in good health (CMV status not recorded). Some clones in this sample may be carry-over from other donors' samples. The chain uses TRBV5-1 and TRBJ2-7; 9 nucleotides match TRBD1. The CDR3 is CASSPPATGGRYEQYF. DNA of the CDR3: TGCGCCAGCAGCCCGCCCGCGACAGGGGGGAGATACGAGCAGTACTTC.